Given below is one TCR beta chain in context. Here immunoSEQ multiplex PCR was the method, and the copy in TCRdb shows in-frame clones only, minus some. The table lists roughly 12,000 clones, under 80% of them singletons. The sample originates from a study of T cells after somatic rescue of genetic block. The V and J ends lost 2 bases and 3 bases, in that order; junction bases with no gene match: 1. The CDR3 runs to 15 residues. Germline values: CDR1 MNHEY, CDR2 SVGAGI. This TCR was sampled from a boy younger than 18. The gene calls are TRBV6-5 and TRBJ1-4; 9 bases match TRBD1. The sequencing input was peripheral blood mononuclear cells (PBMCs). This chain's CDR3 is CASSYHRGPNEKLFF. The CDR3 DNA reads as TGTGCCAGCAGTTACCACAGGGGGCCTAATGAAAAACTGTTTTTT.